This paragraph reports one T cell receptor (beta chain). Its specificity is not known. This entry belongs to a study of TIL therapy for anti-PD-1-resistant metastatic lung cancer. Study-level information: Median patient age was nearly 55, ranging 38-75 years. General observations from the study: Many TIL product clones were absent from baseline tumor, suggesting clonal contraction.

Noted time point: pre-treatment sample, taken before nivolumab and TIL therapy. The tumor samples were excised metastases, mostly pleural nodules or supraclavicular lymph nodes. Enrollment ran from October 2017 to early 2020. V trimming: 0 bases; J trimming: 5 bases; junction bases outside the gene matches: 14. The CDR3 totals 17 residues. The germline V gene encodes CDR1 SGHRS and CDR2 YFSETQ. The libraries were made with immunoSEQ v3. Assay: immunoSEQ multiplex PCR; the TCRdb copy retains only in-frame clones and omits some. This sample has approximately 27,000 clones, with 72% found just once. Specimen: tumor tissue, collected at baseline. This clonotype originated in a person between 25 and 80 years old with non-small cell lung cancer. This chain joins TRBV5-1 and TRBJ2-7, with 7 positions matching TRBD1. The CDR3 DNA is TGCGCCAGCAGCTTGGCCATATCACCGACAGGGTTCGACGAGCAGTACTTC. Residues: CASSLAISPTGFDEQYF.